This record concerns one T cell receptor (beta chain) sequence. Assay: immunoSEQ multiplex PCR; the TCRdb copy retains only in-frame clones and omits some. Among 400,000 to 450,000 clones, around 89% were seen once, and the ten largest hold roughly 12%. This sample stems from a study of blood T cell repertoires in COVID-19. This CDR3 has 15 residues. Between the trimmed V and J ends, which lost 3 bases and 9 bases, there was a span of 18 bases. Germline V gene lookup returns CDR1 MNHEY and CDR2 SMNVEV (reference sequence). The chain recombines TRBV27 with TRBJ2-1, with a tentative D call TRBD2 (5 bases). The sequencing sample was made of peripheral blood. The origin of this receptor is a woman aged 45-59 years with COVID-19, enrolled during active disease. Here the CDR3 DNA reads TGTGCCAGCAGTTTTGGTAGTCGGGAAGCCGGTGAGCAGTTCTTC. Translating gives CASSFGSREAGEQFF.